This TCR beta chain was identified in a study of blood T cell repertoires in COVID-19. The method was immunoSEQ multiplex PCR; TCRdb's version includes in-frame clones alone and lacks a portion of them. The data hold 150,000 or so clones, with around 87% observed a single time. Between the trimmed V and J ends, which lost 2 bases and 6 bases, there was a span of 17 bases. CDR3 length equals 16 residues. Germline lookup yields CDR1 MNHEY and CDR2 SVGAGI. The receptor comes from a woman in her thirties or forties who had been exposed to COVID-19. Sequencing used PBMCs or T cells enriched from blood (not recorded which). V is TRBV6-5 and J is TRBJ2-1; possibly TRBD1 for D (6 bases). DNA of the CDR3: TGTGCCAGCAGTTACACGGGCAGGGGTTTGGGCAATGAGCAGTTCTTC. Translating gives CASSYTGRGLGNEQFF.